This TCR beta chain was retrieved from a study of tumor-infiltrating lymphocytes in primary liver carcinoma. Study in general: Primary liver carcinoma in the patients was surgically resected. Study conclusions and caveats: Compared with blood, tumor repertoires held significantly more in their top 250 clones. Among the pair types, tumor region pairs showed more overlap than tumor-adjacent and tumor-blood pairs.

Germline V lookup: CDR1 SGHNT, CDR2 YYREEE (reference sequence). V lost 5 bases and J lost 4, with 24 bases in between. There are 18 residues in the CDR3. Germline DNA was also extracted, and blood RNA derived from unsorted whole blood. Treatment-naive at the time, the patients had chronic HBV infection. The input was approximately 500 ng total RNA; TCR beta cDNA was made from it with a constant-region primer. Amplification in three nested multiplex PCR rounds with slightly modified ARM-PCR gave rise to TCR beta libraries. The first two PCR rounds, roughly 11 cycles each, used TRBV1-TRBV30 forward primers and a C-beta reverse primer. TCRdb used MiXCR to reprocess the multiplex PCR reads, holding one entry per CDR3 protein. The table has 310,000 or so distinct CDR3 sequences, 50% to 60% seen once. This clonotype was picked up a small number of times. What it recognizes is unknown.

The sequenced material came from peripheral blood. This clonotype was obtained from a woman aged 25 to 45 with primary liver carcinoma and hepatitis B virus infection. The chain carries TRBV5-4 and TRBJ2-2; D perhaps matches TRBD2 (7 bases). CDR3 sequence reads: CASSPGGGPSVVTGELFF. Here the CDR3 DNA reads TGTGCCAGCAGTCCTGGGGGGGGGCCTTCCGTGGTCACCGGGGAGCTGTTTTTT. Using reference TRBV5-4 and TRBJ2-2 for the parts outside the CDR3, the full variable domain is ETGVTQSPTHLIKTRGQQVTLRCSSQSGHNTVSWYQQALGQGPQFIFQYYREEENGRGNFPPRFSGLQFPNYSSELNVNALELDDSALYLCASSPGGGPSVVTGELFFGEGSRLTVL.